Below are 28 T cell receptor beta chains sequenced from a single sample in a study of CD4 T cells in relation to SARS-CoV-2 and coronaviruses. CD4+ T cells from unexposed donors were obtained before the COVID-19 pandemic (2011-2018). After more than eight days of culture, CD4+ T cells were isolated. Their cognate antigens are unknown. Clones were read by immunoSEQ multiplex PCR, and TCRdb kept only the in-frame ones, dropping some. The data hold 20,000 to 25,000 clones, with roughly 74% observed a single time. Sequencing was carried out using CD4+ T cells from PBMCs, cultured in vitro. The receptors derive from a human donor in good health.

The chain carries TRBV27 and TRBJ2-3, with 7 positions matching TRBD2. The J segment lost 2 bases and the V segment lost 7 bases, leaving 12 bases of the junction unmatched. The germline V gene encodes CDR1 MNHEY and CDR2 SMNVEV (reference sequence). This CDR3 is built from 16 residues. The chain's CDR3 is CASKLKRTSFTDTQYF. The CDR3 region has the DNA TGTGCCAGCAAGTTAAAAAGGACTAGTTTCACAGATACGCAGTATTTT.

This clone was detected once. V is TRBV18 and J is TRBJ2-2, with a weak D call TRBD1 (6 bases). The germline V and J ends were trimmed by 4 bases and 3 bases, with 12 bases remaining between them. This CDR3 spans 15 amino acids. Germline V gene data show CDR1 as KGHSH and CDR2 as LQKENI. The CDR3 loop is CASSRGQKDTGELFF. The CDR3 DNA sequence: TGTGCCAGCTCACGAGGACAGAAGGACACCGGGGAGCTGTTTTTT.

As for this clone: The germline gene is not matched at one end of the junction; a read error may be the cause. The V gene is TRBV5-5, the J gene TRBJ2-4; 10 bases line up with TRBD1. The CDR3 is 12 residues long. Germline CDR1 and CDR2: SGHKS and YYEKEE (reference sequence). CDR3 in DNA: TGTGCCAGCAGCAATGAGGGGGACAGGGGATTCTTC. As protein: CASSNEGDRGFF. The full variable domain, its missing parts supplied by reference TRBV5-5 and TRBJ2-4, is DAGVTQSPTHLIKTRGQQVTLRCSPISGHKSVSWYQQVLGQGPQFIFQYYEKEERGRGNFPDRFSARQFPNYSSELNVNALLLGDSALYLCASSNEGDRGFFGAGTRLSVL.

The V call is TRBV6-1, the J call TRBJ2-3, with TRBD2 matching 7 bases. This CDR3 spans 16 amino acids. Germline CDR1 MNHNS, CDR2 SASEGT. Trimming took 2 bases from V and 0 from J; bases not matched to a gene: 5. The CDR3 DNA reads TGTGCCAGCAGTGAACTAGGCGGGAGCAGCACAGATACGCAGTATTTT. It specifies CASSELGGSSTDTQYF.

V is TRBV10-1 and J is TRBJ1-4; D not resolved. CDR3 length: 14 residues. V lost 3 bases, J lost 0 bases, and 5 bases lay in between. Germline-derived CDR1 and CDR2 are WNHNN and SYGVQD (reference sequence). This chain's CDR3 is CASSEGSTNEKLFF. The CDR3 DNA reads TGCGCCAGCAGTGAAGGATCAACTAATGAAAAACTGTTTTTT.

The chain is built from TRBV3-1 (or the pseudogene TRBV3-2) and TRBJ2-1, with a tentative D call TRBD2 (6 bases). This CDR3 has 15 residues. V was clipped by 4 bases and J by 7 bases, with 17 bases between them. Germline V lookup: CDR1 LGHDT, CDR2 YNNKEL (reference sequence). CDR3 sequence reads: CASSLRGTPGNEQFF. The CDR3 DNA is TGTGCCAGCAGCCTTCGGGGGACCCCGGGGAATGAGCAGTTCTTC.

The gene calls are TRBV7-3 and TRBJ2-3; weak D call: TRBD1 (5 bases). CDR3 length: 14 residues. Per germline, CDR1 SGHTA and CDR2 FQGTGA. V lost 4 bases and J 2 bases, leaving 10 bases between the germline ends. CDR3 DNA sequence: TGTGCCAGCAGCTGGACACACTCCACAGATACGCAGTATTTT. Amino acid sequence: CASSWTHSTDTQYF.

V and J are TRBV10-1 and TRBJ2-3; tentatively, D is TRBD2 (6 bases). Germline lookup yields CDR1 WNHNN and CDR2 SYGVQD (reference sequence). The CDR3 is 14 amino acids. V was shortened by 4 bases and J by 2 bases, with 10 bases between the two germline ends. CDR3 sequence reads: CASSVAGNTDTQYF. The CDR3 DNA sequence: TGCGCCAGCAGTGTGGCGGGAAACACAGATACGCAGTATTTT.

V and J are TRBV7-9 and TRBJ2-3; possibly TRBD2 for D (5 bases). The germline gives CDR1 SEHNR, CDR2 FQNEAQ (reference sequence). The CDR3 loop spans 15 amino acids. Between the trimmed V and J ends, which lost 5 bases and 1 base, there was a span of 13 bases. CDR3 loop: CASSQVGVGTDTQYF. CDR3 in DNA: TGTGCCAGCAGCCAAGTGGGAGTCGGCACAGATACGCAGTATTTT.

This clone was recorded once. J is TRBJ2-7 and V is TRBV20-1; D perhaps matches TRBD2 (5 bases). The V gene lost 3 bases and the J gene lost 2 bases, with 11 bases spanning the gap. This CDR3 is built from 13 residues. Germline V gene data show CDR1 as DFQATT and CDR2 as SNEGSKA (reference sequence). Here the CDR3 reads CSASSGEPYEQYF. The CDR3, as DNA: TGCAGTGCTAGTTCCGGGGAGCCCTACGAGCAGTACTTC.

The rearrangement joins TRBV6-5 to TRBJ2-5; 7 bases are shared with TRBD2. Germline CDR1 is MNHEY and CDR2 is SVGAGI. The CDR3 totals 15 residues. The junction had 6 bases not matched to a gene; V was cut back by 2 bases and J by 3 bases. The DNA for the CDR3 is TGTGCCAGCAGTTACAACGGGGGGAAAGAAGAGACCCAGTACTTC. Translated: CASSYNGGKEETQYF.

The chain couples TRBV19 to TRBJ2-3; 7 positions agree with TRBD1. The CDR3 runs 14 residues. The germline V gene has CDR1 LNHDA and CDR2 SQIVND (reference sequence). J was trimmed by 0 bases and V by 6 bases; bases with no gene match: 3. The CDR3 DNA reads TGTGCCAGTAGCCCGACAGGGAGCACAGATACGCAGTATTTT. It codes for CASSPTGSTDTQYF.

This chain uses TRBV5-1 with TRBJ2-5, with D tentatively TRBD1 (6 bases). Trimming removed 4 bases at V and 2 bases at J, with 9 bases between. CDR1 SGHRS and CDR2 YFSETQ come from the germline V gene. This CDR3 contains 13 residues. The CDR3 DNA reads as TGCGCCAGCAGCCCCGACAGGCAAGAGACCCAGTACTTC. Translated, it gives CASSPDRQETQYF.

This clone occurred a few times. The chain employs TRBV5-4 and TRBJ1-1; a weak D match, TRBD1 (5 bases). The CDR3 contains 16 residues. Per the germline V gene, CDR1 is SGHNT and CDR2 is YYREEE (reference sequence). Trimming took off 0 bases at V and 1 base at J, with 13 bases between the two ends. CDR3 protein: CASSLDVTGGNTEAFF. The CDR3 DNA sequence: TGTGCCAGCAGCTTGGATGTCACCGGGGGGAACACTGAAGCTTTCTTT.

The chain links TRBV3-1 (or the pseudogene TRBV3-2) to TRBJ2-7; 8 positions agree with TRBD2. CDR3 size: 16 residues. The germline V gene encodes CDR1 LGHDT and CDR2 YNNKEL (reference sequence). J gave up 0 bases and V 3 bases, and 7 bases lay outside the gene matches. The CDR3 is CASSHWAGGNSYEQYF. CDR3 in DNA: TGTGCCAGCAGCCACTGGGCGGGAGGAAACTCCTACGAGCAGTACTTC.

The chain has TRBV5-1 and TRBJ2-1, with a weak D call TRBD2 (6 bases). Germline loops: CDR1 SGHRS, CDR2 YFSETQ. With 0 bases removed from V and 3 bases from J, the gap between germline ends came to 13 bases. CDR3 length: 16 amino acids. CDR3 in amino acids: CASSLGLGGIYNEQFF. Written as DNA, the CDR3 is TGCGCCAGCAGCTTGGGTTTAGGAGGGATCTACAATGAGCAGTTCTTC.

This clone was counted once. CDR3 coding DNA: TGTGCCAGCAGCCAAGATTGGGCAGAAGTCCACTTT. Translating gives CASSQDWAEVHF. The chain is built from TRBV14 and TRBJ1-6, with no clear D. The length of the CDR3 is 12 residues. The V end was cut by 0 bases, the J end by 17 bases, with 11 bases between. The germline V gene has CDR1 SGHDN and CDR2 FVKESK.

This clone was observed once. This chain links TRBV14 with TRBJ1-1; 9 positions match TRBD1. This CDR3 spans 18 amino acids. Per the germline V gene, CDR1 is SGHDN and CDR2 is FVKESK. J was trimmed by 5 bases and V by 4 bases; bases with no gene match: 17. The CDR3 here is CASSPFTGGLGAITEAFF. The CDR3 DNA reads TGTGCCAGCAGCCCTTTCACAGGGGGCCTTGGGGCGATTACTGAAGCTTTCTTT.

The chain has TRBV9 and TRBJ2-5; possibly TRBD2 for D (7 bases). This CDR3 is 14 amino acids long. V was trimmed by 4 bases and J by 2 bases, leaving 12 bases between them. CDR1 and CDR2 from the germline V gene are SGDLS and YYNGEE. The CDR3 is CASSQQGGQETQYF. The CDR3 nucleotides read TGTGCCAGCAGCCAACAGGGAGGGCAAGAGACCCAGTACTTC.

This clone was found once. V usage is TRBV5-1 and J usage is TRBJ2-5; the match to TRBD2 covers 8 bases. This CDR3 is 14 amino acids long. Losses at the gene ends were 6 bases for V and 4 bases for J; bases not matched to a gene: 8. Germline values: CDR1 SGHRS, CDR2 YFSETQ. The CDR3 spells CASKLAVLVETQYF. Written as DNA, the CDR3 is TGCGCCAGCAAACTAGCGGTCCTCGTAGAGACCCAGTACTTC.

This clone occurred a few times. The V gene is TRBV12-3 or TRBV12-4, the J gene TRBJ2-2; 7 bases fit TRBD1. Trimming cost V 2 bases and J 6 bases; bases outside gene matches: 0. CDR3 length equals 13 residues. CDR3 in amino acids: CASSLQGAGELFF. As DNA, the CDR3 is TGTGCCAGCAGTTTACAGGGGGCCGGGGAGCTGTTTTTT.

The V gene is TRBV30, the J gene TRBJ1-1, with 7 bases identical to TRBD1. Trimming cost V 5 bases and J 5 bases; bases outside gene matches: 8. Germline values: CDR1 GTSNPN, CDR2 SVGIG (reference sequence). CDR3 length: 13 amino acids. CDR3 residues: CAWRYRGGTEAFF. The CDR3 region has the DNA TGTGCCTGGCGATACAGGGGTGGAACTGAAGCTTTCTTT.

V is TRBV28 and J is TRBJ2-1; 11 bases fit TRBD1. From germline, CDR1 is MDHEN and CDR2 SYDVKM. The CDR3 sequence is 15 residues long. The junction had 3 bases not matched to a gene; V was cut back by 5 bases and J by 3 bases. The CDR3 spells CASSEGTGGYNEQFF. As DNA, the CDR3 is TGTGCCAGCAGTGAGGGGACAGGGGGCTACAATGAGCAGTTCTTC. The whole variable domain, filled in from reference TRBV28 and TRBJ2-1, reads DVKVTQSSRYLVKRTGEKVFLECVQDMDHENMFWYRQDPGLGLRLIYFSYDVKMKEKGDIPEGYSVSREKKERFSLILESASTNQTSMYLCASSEGTGGYNEQFFGPGTRLTVL.

CDR3 loop: CASSLTDNTEAFF. Written as DNA, the CDR3 is TGCGCCAGCAGCCTGACAGATAACACTGAAGCTTTCTTT. The chain has TRBV5-1 and TRBJ1-1; TRBD1 might be the D (5 bases). Trimming removed 4 bases from V and 2 bases from J, with 9 bases in between. CDR1 is SGHRS and CDR2 is YFSETQ in the germline V gene. This CDR3 has 13 residues.

The rearrangement joins TRBV12-1 to TRBJ2-1; TRBD1 was called by the table and not checked on the DNA. TRBV12-1 is a recognized pseudogene. The CDR3 is 14 residues long. CDR3 coding DNA: TGTGCCAGCAGCTTGCGACAGGGGAACAATGAGCAGTTCTTC. Its protein is CASSLRQGNNEQFF.

V and J are TRBV20-1 and TRBJ1-5; D possibly corresponds to TRBD1 (5 bases). CDR1 is DFQATT, CDR2 SNEGSKA, per germline (reference sequence). Trimming removed 3 bases from V and 6 bases from J, with 15 bases in between. The CDR3 contains 14 residues. Here the CDR3 DNA reads TGCAGTGCTAGTAATTGGGGGGAGGGTCAGCCCCAGCATTTT. Its protein is CSASNWGEGQPQHF.

The chain carries TRBV28 and TRBJ1-4; 8 bases line up with TRBD1. V dropped 6 bases and J dropped 10; count of bases not matched to a gene: 16. Germline CDR1 MDHEN, CDR2 SYDVKM. The CDR3 has 16 residues. CDR3 loop: CASSQEGQGAVLKLFF. Here the CDR3 DNA reads TGTGCCAGCAGCCAGGAGGGGCAGGGGGCTGTTTTAAAACTGTTTTTT.

This clone was found a few times. The V call is TRBV4-1, the J call TRBJ1-3; tentative D call: TRBD1 (5 bases). This CDR3 contains 16 residues. The V and J ends lost 3 bases and 2 bases respectively, with 14 bases between them. Per germline, CDR1 MGHRA and CDR2 YSYEKL. In nucleotides, the CDR3 is TGCGCCAGCAGCCAGGGGACGACCCTCCCTGGAAACACCATATATTTT. The encoded protein is CASSQGTTLPGNTIYF.